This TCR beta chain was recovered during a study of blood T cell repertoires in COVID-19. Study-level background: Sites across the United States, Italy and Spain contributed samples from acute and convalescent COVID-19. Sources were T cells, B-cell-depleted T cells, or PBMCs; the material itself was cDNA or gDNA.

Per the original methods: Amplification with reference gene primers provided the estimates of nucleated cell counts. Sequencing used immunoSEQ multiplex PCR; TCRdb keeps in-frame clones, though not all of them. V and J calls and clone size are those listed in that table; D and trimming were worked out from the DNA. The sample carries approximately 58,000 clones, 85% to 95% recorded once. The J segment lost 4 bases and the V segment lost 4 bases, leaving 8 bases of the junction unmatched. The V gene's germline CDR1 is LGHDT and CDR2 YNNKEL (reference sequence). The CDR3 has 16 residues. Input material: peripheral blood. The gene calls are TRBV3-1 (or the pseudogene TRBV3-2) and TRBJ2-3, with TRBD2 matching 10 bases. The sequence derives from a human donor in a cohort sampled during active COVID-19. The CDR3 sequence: CASSPLAGAAPDTQYF. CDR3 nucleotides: TGTGCCAGCAGCCCGCTAGCGGGGGCCGCCCCAGATACGCAGTATTTT.